Listed here is a single TCR beta chain. CDR3 length: 16 amino acids. Trimming removed 6 bases at V and 5 bases at J, with 20 bases between. Germline values: CDR1 LGHNT, CDR2 FRNRAP. The data were taken from a study of blood T cell repertoires in COVID-19. Study as a whole: Samples of COVID-19 (acute and convalescent) were obtained from the United States, Italy and Spain. PBMCs, B-cell-depleted T cells, or T cells were the source of the cDNA or gDNA that made up the material.

In the original processing: Amplification of reference gene primers provided the estimated nucleated cell counts. Measured with immunoSEQ multiplex PCR; TCRdb has only the in-frame clones, and not every one. V, J and clone size were drawn from that table, and D and trimming were deduced from the DNA. The table has 68,000 or so clones, roughly 85% seen once; the top ten hold more than 30%. This sequence joins TRBV12-5 and TRBJ2-1; TRBD2 is a possible D gene (8 bases). The sample was peripheral blood. The sequence was collected from a human donor in a cohort sampled during active COVID-19. The CDR3 sequence is CASGAPGTRGHNEQFF. The CDR3 DNA sequence: TGTGCTAGTGGAGCGCCCGGGACTAGGGGGCACAATGAGCAGTTCTTC.